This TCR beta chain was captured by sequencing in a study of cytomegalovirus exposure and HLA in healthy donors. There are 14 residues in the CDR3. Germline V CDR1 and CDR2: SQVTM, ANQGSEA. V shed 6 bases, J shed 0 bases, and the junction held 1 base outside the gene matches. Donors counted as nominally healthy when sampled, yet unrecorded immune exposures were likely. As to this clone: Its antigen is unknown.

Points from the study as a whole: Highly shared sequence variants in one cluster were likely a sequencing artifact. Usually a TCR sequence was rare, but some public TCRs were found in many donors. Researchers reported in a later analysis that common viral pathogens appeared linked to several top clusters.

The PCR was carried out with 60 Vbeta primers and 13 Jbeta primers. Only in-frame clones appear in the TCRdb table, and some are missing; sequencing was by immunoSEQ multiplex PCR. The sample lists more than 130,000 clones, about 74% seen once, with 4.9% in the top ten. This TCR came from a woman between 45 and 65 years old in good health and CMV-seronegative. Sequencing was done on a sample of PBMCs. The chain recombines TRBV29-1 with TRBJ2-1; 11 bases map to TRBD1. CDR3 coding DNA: TGCAGCGTCGGGACAGGGGGCTCCTACAATGAGCAGTTCTTC. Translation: CSVGTGGSYNEQFF.